This T cell receptor (beta chain) came from a study of blood T cell repertoires in COVID-19. The overall study: Sources were T cells, B-cell-depleted T cells, or PBMCs; the material itself was cDNA or gDNA.

Original methodology: Amplified reference gene primers provided the basis for estimating nucleated cell counts. The data were produced by immunoSEQ multiplex PCR, yet TCRdb's version contains in-frame clones alone and is incomplete. That table furnishes V, J and clone size, whereas the DNA furnished D and trimming. This table holds about 110,000 clones, approximately 85% found once. V was pared by 7 bases and J by 5 bases, with 8 bases of the junction left unmatched. The CDR3 is 14 amino acids. From germline, CDR1 is MDHEN and CDR2 SYDVKM. This clonotype was obtained from a man aged 70-80 years with acute or convalescent COVID-19. The source material was peripheral blood. The V call is TRBV28, the J call TRBJ1-2; 9 bases line up with TRBD1. The CDR3 spells CASTMGQGRYGYTF. The DNA for the CDR3 is TGTGCCAGCACTATGGGACAGGGCCGTTATGGCTACACCTTC.